The 10 T cell receptor beta chains presented below share a single source sample, sequenced in a study of Graves' ophthalmopathy and Graves' hyperthyroidism. Beta-chain TCR CDR3 regions were amplified from RNA transcripts. Second-round multiplex PCR followed a first-round RT-PCR using HTBI primers. TCRdb reanalysed the multiplex PCR reads using MiXCR and keeps one entry per CDR3 protein. The data show 400,000 to 500,000 distinct CDR3 sequences, with around 20% seen just once and approximately 3.2% held by the top ten. Sequenced input: peripheral blood. These TCRs come from a woman in her late teens or twenties with stable Graves' hyperthyroidism.

At least ten counts were recorded for this clonotype. V and J are TRBV12-3 or TRBV12-4 and TRBJ2-5, with D possibly being TRBD1 (6 bases). Deletions cut 5 bases from V and 5 bases from J, with 18 bases between. This CDR3 contains 15 residues. CDR3 protein: CASSGPGQLRETQYF. In DNA form, the CDR3 reads TGTGCCAGCAGTGGCCCGGGACAACTACGGGAGACCCAGTACTTC.

This clonotype was found many times. The chain combines TRBV30 with TRBJ1-6; TRBD1 agrees at 10 bases. This CDR3 is built from 17 residues. V shed 0 bases and J 7 bases; nucleotides not matched to a gene: 9. Germline CDR1 GTSNPN, CDR2 SVGIG (reference sequence). In nucleotides, the CDR3 is TGTGCCTGGAGTGTACGGTTACCGGGACAGGGGAATTCACCCCTCCACTTT. Its translation is CAWSVRLPGQGNSPLHF.

The chain combines TRBV5-5 with TRBJ1-1, with TRBD1 matching over 9 bases. V lost 7 bases to trimming and J lost 5 bases; unmatched junction nucleotides: 9. The CDR3 totals 14 residues. Germline loops: CDR1 SGHKS, CDR2 YYEKEE (reference sequence). The CDR3, as DNA: TGTGCCAGCGATGGGGGACAGGGAATAACTGAAGCTTTCTTT. Translation: CASDGGQGITEAFF.

The chain employs TRBV12-3 or TRBV12-4 and TRBJ1-1, with a weak D call TRBD1 (6 bases). The CDR3 sequence is 15 residues long. Deletions cut 5 bases from V and 2 bases from J, with 15 bases between. The CDR3 sequence is CASSGGLTGNTEAFF. CDR3 in DNA: TGTGCCAGCAGTGGGGGACTGACAGGCAACACTGAAGCTTTCTTT.

The chain recombines TRBV12-3 or TRBV12-4 with TRBJ1-2; the match to TRBD1 covers 7 bases. The CDR3 has 16 residues. Trimming cost V 3 bases and J 9 bases; bases outside gene matches: 16. Here the CDR3 DNA reads TGTGCCAGCAGTTTGACCAAACAGGGGCTGGGAAGGCGCTACACCTTC. Protein sequence: CASSLTKQGLGRRYTF.

Points on this clonotype: A read error may be the cause here, since a much bigger clone is one base away. The CDR3 ends on some other residue instead of the conserved phenylalanine or tryptophan, so this is likely a read error. This chain connects TRBV30 to TRBJ1-1, with a possible D match to TRBD1 (5 bases). Deletions cut 6 bases from V and 4 bases from J, with 12 bases between. Germline-derived CDR1 and CDR2 are GTSNPN and SVGIG (reference sequence). There are 12 residues in the CDR3. The CDR3 region is CACGRGTTEAFS. The CDR3 nucleotides read TGTGCCTGCGGTCGGGGGACCACTGAAGCTTTCTCT.

In this sample, this clonotype turned up many times. The chain is built from TRBV29-1 and TRBJ2-7; possible D gene TRBD1, 6 bases. Trimming shortened V by 4 bases and J by 5 bases, and 15 bases separated the two germline ends. The CDR3 totals 13 residues. In germline, CDR1 is SQVTM, CDR2 ANQGSEA. Here the CDR3 reads CSVVPIRGNEQYF. The CDR3 DNA sequence: TGCAGCGTTGTGCCTATCAGGGGAAACGAGCAGTACTTC.

This clonotype was counted a single time. The chain uses TRBV19 and TRBJ1-5; TRBD1 aligns across 7 bases. After removal of 6 bases from V and 0 bases from J, the junction contained 8 bases not matched to a gene. The germline CDR1 and CDR2 sequences are LNHDA and SQIVND (reference sequence). The length of the CDR3 is 16 residues. The chain's CDR3 is CASRGDRLYSNQPQHF. As DNA, the CDR3 is TGTGCCAGTAGGGGGGACAGACTCTATAGCAATCAGCCCCAGCATTTT.

This clonotype was seen at least ten times. The V call is TRBV6-2 or TRBV6-3, the J call TRBJ2-7; the D is unclear. The V gene lost 5 bases and the J gene lost 2 bases, with 4 bases spanning the gap. Germline assignment: CDR1 MNHEY and CDR2 SVGEGT. The CDR3 loop spans 11 amino acids. CDR3 sequence: CASSRAYEQYF. For the CDR3, the DNA is TGTGCCAGCAGTCGCGCCTACGAGCAGTACTTC.

This clonotype showed up many times. The chain couples TRBV6-2 or TRBV6-3 to TRBJ2-7; 9 bases fit TRBD2. V shed 7 bases and J 4 bases; nucleotides not matched to a gene: 8. This CDR3 region has 14 residues. The germline CDR1 and CDR2 sequences are MNHEY and SVGEGT. CDR3 bases: TGTGCCAGCACTACCGGGACTAGCATATACGAGCAGTACTTC. Protein product: CASTTGTSIYEQYF.